This TCR beta chain was identified during a study of blood T cell repertoires in COVID-19. Study background: Some COVID-19 samples were acute and others convalescent; all came from the United States, Italy and Spain.

The CDR3 totals 13 residues. V lost 5 bases, J lost 2 bases, and 9 bases lay in between. Original processing notes: Estimation of nucleated cell counts was performed using reference gene primer amplification. Assay: immunoSEQ multiplex PCR; the TCRdb copy retains only in-frame clones and omits some. V and J calls and clone size follow that table, whereas D and trimming were derived from the DNA. The table has about 50,000 clones, 75% to 90% seen once. The sequencing sample was made of peripheral blood. The TCR originated in a human donor in a cohort sampled during active COVID-19. V is TRBV12-3 or TRBV12-4 and J is TRBJ1-1; D gene ambiguous. CDR3 in amino acids: CASSLKRNTEAFF. The CDR3 DNA follows: TGTGCCAGCAGTCTGAAGCGAAACACTGAAGCTTTCTTT.